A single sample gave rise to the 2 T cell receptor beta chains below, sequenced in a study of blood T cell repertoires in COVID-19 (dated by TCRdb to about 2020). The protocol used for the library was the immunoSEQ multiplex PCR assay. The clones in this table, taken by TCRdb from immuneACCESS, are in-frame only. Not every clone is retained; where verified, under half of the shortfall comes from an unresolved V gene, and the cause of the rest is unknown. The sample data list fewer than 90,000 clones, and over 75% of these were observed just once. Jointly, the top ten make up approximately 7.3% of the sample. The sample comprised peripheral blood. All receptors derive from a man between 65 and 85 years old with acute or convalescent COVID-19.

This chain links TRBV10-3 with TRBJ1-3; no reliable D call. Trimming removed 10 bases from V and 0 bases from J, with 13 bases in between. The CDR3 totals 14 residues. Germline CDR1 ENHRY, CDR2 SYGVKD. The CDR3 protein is CATLDRSSGNTIYF. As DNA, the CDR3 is TGTGCCACCCTAGACCGGAGCTCTGGAAACACCATATATTTT.

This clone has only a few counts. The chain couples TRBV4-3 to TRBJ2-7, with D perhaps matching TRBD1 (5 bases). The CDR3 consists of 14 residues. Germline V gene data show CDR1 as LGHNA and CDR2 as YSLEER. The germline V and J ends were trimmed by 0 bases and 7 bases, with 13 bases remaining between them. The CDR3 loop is CASSQDRGFYEQYF. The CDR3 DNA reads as TGCGCCAGCAGCCAAGATAGGGGATTTTATGAGCAGTACTTC.